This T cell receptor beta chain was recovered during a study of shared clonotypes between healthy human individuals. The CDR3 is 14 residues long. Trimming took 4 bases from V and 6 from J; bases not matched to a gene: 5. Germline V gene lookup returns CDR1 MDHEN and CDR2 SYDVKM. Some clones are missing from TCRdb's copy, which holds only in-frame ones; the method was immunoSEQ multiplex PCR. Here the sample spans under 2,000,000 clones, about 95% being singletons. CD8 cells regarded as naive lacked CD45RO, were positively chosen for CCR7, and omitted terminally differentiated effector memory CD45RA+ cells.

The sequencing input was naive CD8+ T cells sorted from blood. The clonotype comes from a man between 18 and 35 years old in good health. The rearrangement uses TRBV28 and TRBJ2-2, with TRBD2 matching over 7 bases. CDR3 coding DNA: TGTGCCAGCAGTTGGCGGGGGACGGCCGGGGAGCTGTTTTTT. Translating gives CASSWRGTAGELFF.